This entry describes one T cell receptor beta chain. This sample was included in a study of T cell responses to AZD1222 COVID-19 vaccine. After removal of 6 bases from V and 1 base from J, the junction contained 7 bases not matched to a gene. Looked up from germline, CDR1 is SGHDN and CDR2 is FVKESK. This CDR3 is built from 15 residues. The method was immunoSEQ multiplex PCR; TCRdb's version includes in-frame clones alone and lacks a portion of them. The top ten hold about 3.3% of the sample, which has fewer than 180,000 clones, more than 85% seen once. Sequenced material: peripheral blood, taken 28 days after the second AZD1222 dose. This receptor was obtained from an adult who received the AZD1222 COVID-19 vaccine. The rearrangement links TRBV14 to TRBJ2-3; 7 bases match TRBD2. CDR3 bases: TGTGCCAGCAGTCCTGGGAGGGTTCGCACAGATACGCAGTATTTT. Its translation: CASSPGRVRTDTQYF.